Presented here are 20 T cell receptor beta chains from one specimen sequenced in a study of CD8 T cells in ankylosing spondylitis (dated by TCRdb to 2016 to 2017). Libraries were constructed by 5' RACE. For sequencing, an Illumina HiSeq 2500 was employed. The public sequencing data were trimmed at Q25 with fastp and processed into clonotypes with MiXCR by TCRdb, which kept only in-frame beta chains. Every entry covers one CDR3 protein and lists the most common genes and DNA from its rows. The table for this sample lists about 35,000 distinct CDR3 sequences; 2.5% to 3.5% of them were counted only once. Of the sample, 2.5% to 3.5% falls within the top ten clones. Sequencing was done on a sample of blood, either unsorted or a sorted T cell fraction (not recorded which). The source is a male donor with ankylosing spondylitis or in good health (not recorded which).

This clonotype was counted only a few times. The gene calls are TRBV9 and TRBJ2-1; tentative D call: TRBD2 (5 bases). The CDR3 is 13 amino acids. CDR1 is SGDLS, CDR2 YYNGEE, per germline. V dropped 5 bases and J dropped 2 bases, with 8 bases sitting between them. DNA for the CDR3: TGTGCCAGCAGTAGCGCCACCTACAATGAGCAGTTCTTC. Its protein is CASSSATYNEQFF.

In this sample, this clonotype turned up many times. The V and J genes are TRBV9 and TRBJ2-1; 7 bases match TRBD1. The germline V gene encodes CDR1 SGDLS and CDR2 YYNGEE. There are 15 residues in the CDR3. Trimming cost V 4 bases and J 5 bases; bases outside gene matches: 9. CDR3 sequence: CASSPSQGVNNEQFF. The CDR3 DNA reads as TGTGCCAGCAGCCCCAGCCAGGGGGTAAACAATGAGCAGTTCTTC.

This clonotype was seen at least ten times. J is TRBJ2-1 and V is TRBV9; D may be TRBD1 (5 bases). The CDR3 consists of 16 residues. Germline V gene data show CDR1 as SGDLS and CDR2 as YYNGEE. Trimming stripped 3 bases from V and 4 bases from J, with 17 bases between. This CDR3 reads CASSEGWELGYNEQFF. The DNA of the CDR3 is TGTGCCAGCAGCGAGGGGTGGGAATTGGGTTACAATGAGCAGTTCTTC.

This clonotype was observed many times. The chain's CDR3 is CASSPGTGSYNEQFF. The CDR3, as DNA: TGTGCCAGCAGCCCCGGGACAGGGAGCTACAATGAGCAGTTCTTC. The chain carries TRBV9 and TRBJ2-1; TRBD1 agrees at 9 bases. Germline V lookup: CDR1 SGDLS, CDR2 YYNGEE. The CDR3 runs to 15 residues. Trimming cost V 4 bases and J 3 bases; bases outside gene matches: 5.

This clonotype was recorded at least ten times. The chain employs TRBV9 and TRBJ2-3; 7 bases line up with TRBD1. CDR1 and CDR2 (germline): SGDLS, YYNGEE. Germline trimming cut 4 bases from V and 6 bases from J; bases unmatched to any gene: 5. The CDR3 has 13 residues. CDR3 sequence reads: CASSTRQGDTQYF. CDR3 coding DNA: TGTGCCAGCAGCACCAGACAGGGTGATACGCAGTATTTT.

This clonotype was counted at least ten times. J is TRBJ2-1 and V is TRBV9; TRBD2 aligns across 7 bases. CDR1 and CDR2 from the germline V gene are SGDLS and YYNGEE. The CDR3 loop spans 14 amino acids. With 6 bases clipped from V and 1 base from J, the junction kept 4 bases outside the gene matches. Here the CDR3 DNA reads TGTGCCAGCACCTCGGGACTATCCTACAATGAGCAGTTCTTC. It encodes CASTSGLSYNEQFF.

At least ten counts were recorded for this clonotype. The gene calls are TRBV9 and TRBJ2-1, with no clear D. The CDR3 has 15 residues. Germline-derived CDR1 and CDR2 are SGDLS and YYNGEE. The V end was cut by 0 bases, the J end by 5 bases, with 12 bases between. The CDR3 is CASSVVGQEHNEQFF. DNA for the CDR3: TGTGCCAGCAGCGTAGTGGGTCAAGAGCACAATGAGCAGTTCTTC.

This clonotype was seen repeatedly, ten times or more. The V call is TRBV9, the J call TRBJ2-5, with 12 bases fitting TRBD2. V shed 1 base and J 5 bases; nucleotides not matched to a gene: 6. The germline V gene encodes CDR1 SGDLS and CDR2 YYNGEE. The CDR3 spans 16 residues. The CDR3 region is CASSVLAGGPEETQYF. CDR3 coding DNA: TGTGCCAGCAGCGTACTAGCGGGAGGGCCTGAGGAGACCCAGTACTTC.

This clonotype was recorded at least ten times. This chain uses TRBV6-5 with TRBJ2-7; D is possibly TRBD2 (6 bases). Germline assignment: CDR1 MNHEY and CDR2 SVGAGI. This CDR3 has 16 residues. V was shortened by 1 base and J by 1 base, with 14 bases between the two germline ends. The CDR3 DNA reads as TGTGCCAGCAGTTACTACGCGGGAAGTAAATCCTACGAGCAGTACGTC. Residues: CASSYYAGSKSYEQYV.

This clonotype was detected many times. The chain couples TRBV9 to TRBJ1-3; no clear D gene. Trimming cost V 0 bases and J 7 bases, with 5 bases left between them. The CDR3 runs to 12 residues. CDR1 is SGDLS, CDR2 YYNGEE, per germline. In nucleotides, the CDR3 is TGTGCCAGCAGCGTAGGTCGGAACACCATATATTTT. Protein: CASSVGRNTIYF.

This clonotype occurred many times. CDR3 nucleotides: TGTGCCAGCAGCACCACAGGGAGCTCCTACAATGAGCAGTTCTTC. It is translated as CASSTTGSSYNEQFF. The rearrangement links TRBV9 to TRBJ2-1; D possibly corresponds to TRBD1 (6 bases). From germline, CDR1 is SGDLS and CDR2 YYNGEE. V was cut by 4 bases and J by 0 bases, with 11 bases left in between. The CDR3 has 15 residues.

Points on this clonotype: One end of the junction is discordant with germline, which a read error may explain. The rearrangement links TRBV5-3 to TRBJ2-1, with TRBD2 as a possible D gene (5 bases). TRBV5-3 counts as an open reading frame of uncertain function. The CDR3 spans 11 residues. CDR3 sequence (DNA): TGTGTCAGAAATCCTGGGAGTGAGCAGTTCTTC. Amino acids: CVRNPGSEQFF.

This clonotype has a count of ten or more. The chain links TRBV25-1 to TRBJ2-7, with a weak D call TRBD1 (5 bases). V lost 6 bases, J lost 7 bases, and 16 bases lay in between. The CDR3 contains 13 residues. CDR1 and CDR2 (germline): MGHDK, SYGVNS. The chain's CDR3 is CASSPIQAREQYV. The CDR3 DNA reads TGTGCCAGCAGCCCTATACAGGCGCGAGAGCAGTACGTC.

This clonotype was detected many times. The rearrangement joins TRBV9 to TRBJ2-3; 12 bases are a match to TRBD2. Germline trimming cut 3 bases from V and 2 bases from J; bases unmatched to any gene: 13. The CDR3 totals 19 residues. Germline values: CDR1 SGDLS, CDR2 YYNGEE. CDR3 sequence reads: CASSGYSGLAGQTTDTQYF. The CDR3 DNA sequence: TGTGCCAGCAGCGGATATTCGGGACTAGCGGGTCAGACCACAGATACGCAGTATTTT.

This clonotype was seen ten or more times. The chain couples TRBV9 to TRBJ1-6, with 10 positions matching TRBD1. This CDR3 has 15 residues. After removal of 3 bases from V and 6 bases from J, the junction contained 3 bases not matched to a gene. CDR1 is SGDLS, CDR2 YYNGEE, per germline. The CDR3 spells CASSGGDRGNSPLHF. In DNA, the CDR3 is TGTGCCAGCAGCGGAGGGGACAGGGGTAATTCACCCCTCCACTTT. Complete variable domain (other parts from reference TRBV9 and TRBJ1-6): DSGVTQTPKHLITATGQRVTLRCSPRSGDLSVYWYQQSLDQGLQFLIQYYNGEERAKGNILERFSAQQFPDLHSELNLSSLELGDSALYFCASSGGDRGNSPLHFGNGTRLTVT.

This clonotype was counted at least ten times. The chain joins TRBV9 to TRBJ2-3, with TRBD2 matching over 7 bases. Germline V lookup: CDR1 SGDLS, CDR2 YYNGEE. This CDR3 spans 16 amino acids. V was pared by 0 bases and J by 5 bases, with 9 bases of the junction left unmatched. CDR3 bases: TGTGCCAGCAGCGTAGACTTAGCGGGTGTCAAAGATACGCAGTATTTT. This codes for CASSVDLAGVKDTQYF.

This clonotype was seen many times. The rearrangement joins TRBV9 to TRBJ1-1; no reliable D call. CDR1 and CDR2 from the germline V gene are SGDLS and YYNGEE. Trimming shortened V by 3 bases and J by 4 bases, and 7 bases separated the two germline ends. CDR3 length: 12 amino acids. CDR3 protein: CASSATSTEAFF. The CDR3 DNA is TGTGCCAGCAGCGCGACTAGCACTGAAGCTTTCTTT.

By share, this clonotype ranks as medium-sized. The chain employs TRBV5-1 and TRBJ1-6, with D hard to call. Germline V lookup: CDR1 SGHRS, CDR2 YFSETQ. The CDR3 extends over 13 amino acids. V gave up 7 bases and J gave up 9 bases, with 14 bases separating them. The CDR3 spells CASPIKVCSPLHF. In nucleotides, the CDR3 is TGCGCCAGCCCAATAAAGGTCTGTTCACCCCTCCACTTT.

This clonotype was seen at least ten times. The chain joins TRBV9 to TRBJ2-3; maybe TRBD2 (6 bases). Germline V gene sequence: CDR1 SGDLS, CDR2 YYNGEE. V gave up 0 bases and J gave up 1 base, with 12 bases separating them. The CDR3 is 16 residues long. The CDR3, as DNA: TGTGCCAGCAGCGTAGCTGTTGGCGGGGGCACAGATACGCAGTATTTT. Encoded protein: CASSVAVGGGTDTQYF.

This clonotype was counted many times. CDR3 protein: CASSVADGSYQETQYF. CDR3 in DNA: TGTGCCAGCAGCGTAGCTGATGGTAGCTACCAAGAGACCCAGTACTTC. The chain links TRBV9 to TRBJ2-5; D gene ambiguous. In germline, CDR1 is SGDLS, CDR2 YYNGEE. The CDR3 sequence is 16 residues long. V was trimmed by 0 bases and J by 0 bases, leaving 12 bases between them.